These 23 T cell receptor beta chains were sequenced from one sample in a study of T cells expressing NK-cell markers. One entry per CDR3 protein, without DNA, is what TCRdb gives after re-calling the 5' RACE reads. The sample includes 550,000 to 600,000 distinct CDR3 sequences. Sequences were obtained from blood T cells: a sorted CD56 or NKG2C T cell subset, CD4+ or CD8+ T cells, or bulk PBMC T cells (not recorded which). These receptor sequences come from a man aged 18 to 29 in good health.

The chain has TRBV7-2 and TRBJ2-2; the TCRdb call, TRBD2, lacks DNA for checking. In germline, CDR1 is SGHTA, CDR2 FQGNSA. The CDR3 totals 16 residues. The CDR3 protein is CASSPLRDSNTGELFF.

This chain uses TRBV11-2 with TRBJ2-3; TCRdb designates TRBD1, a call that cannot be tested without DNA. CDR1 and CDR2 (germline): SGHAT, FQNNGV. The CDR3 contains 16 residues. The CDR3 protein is CASSPTVRAPADTQYF.

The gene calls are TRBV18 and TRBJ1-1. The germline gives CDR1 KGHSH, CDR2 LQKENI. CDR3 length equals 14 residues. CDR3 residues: CASSPQKLGTEAFF. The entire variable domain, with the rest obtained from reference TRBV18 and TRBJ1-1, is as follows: NAGVMQNPRHLVRRRGQEARLRCSPMKGHSHVYWYRQLPEEGLKFMVYLQKENIIDESGMPKERFSAEFPKEGPSILRIQQVVRGDSAAYFCASSPQKLGTEAFFGQGTRLTVV.

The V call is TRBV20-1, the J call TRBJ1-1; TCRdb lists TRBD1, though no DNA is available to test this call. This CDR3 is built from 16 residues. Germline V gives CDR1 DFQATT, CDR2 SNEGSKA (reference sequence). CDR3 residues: CSAILARRGADTEAFF.

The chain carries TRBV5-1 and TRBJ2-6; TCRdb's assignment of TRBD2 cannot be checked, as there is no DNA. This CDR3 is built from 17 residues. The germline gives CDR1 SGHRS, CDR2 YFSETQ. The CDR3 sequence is CASSDVTGVSGANVLTF.

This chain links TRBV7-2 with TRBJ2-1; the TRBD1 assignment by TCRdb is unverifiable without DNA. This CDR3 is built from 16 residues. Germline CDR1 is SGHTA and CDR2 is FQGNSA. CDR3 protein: CASSSIPVGGPHEQFF.

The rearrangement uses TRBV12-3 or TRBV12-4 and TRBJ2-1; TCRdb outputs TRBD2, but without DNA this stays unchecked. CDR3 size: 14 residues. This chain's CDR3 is CASRGSLPLDEQFF.

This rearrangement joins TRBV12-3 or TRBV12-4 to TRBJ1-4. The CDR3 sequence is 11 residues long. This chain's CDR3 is CASSLAEKLFF.

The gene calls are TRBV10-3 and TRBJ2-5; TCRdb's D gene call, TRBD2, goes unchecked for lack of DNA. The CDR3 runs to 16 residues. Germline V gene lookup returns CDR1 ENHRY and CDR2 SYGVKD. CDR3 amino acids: CAIKEGGQTTRETQYF.

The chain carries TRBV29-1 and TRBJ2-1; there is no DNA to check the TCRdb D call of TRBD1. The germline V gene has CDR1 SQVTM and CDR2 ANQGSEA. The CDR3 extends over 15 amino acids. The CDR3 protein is CSVDIPPPKGNEQFF.

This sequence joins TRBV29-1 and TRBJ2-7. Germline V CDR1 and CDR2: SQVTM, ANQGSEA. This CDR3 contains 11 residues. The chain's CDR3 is CSVRDAGEQYF.

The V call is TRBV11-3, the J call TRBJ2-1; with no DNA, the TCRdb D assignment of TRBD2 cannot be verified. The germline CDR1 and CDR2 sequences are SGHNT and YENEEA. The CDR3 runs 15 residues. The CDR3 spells CASSLEAGARNEQFF.

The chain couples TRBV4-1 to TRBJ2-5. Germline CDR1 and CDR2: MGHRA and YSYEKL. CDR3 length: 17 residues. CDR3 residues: CASSRAPPVFSRETQYF.

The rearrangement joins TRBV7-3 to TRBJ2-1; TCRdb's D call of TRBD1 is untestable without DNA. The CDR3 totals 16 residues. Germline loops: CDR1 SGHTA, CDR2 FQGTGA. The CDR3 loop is CASSRLDRPSYNEQFF.

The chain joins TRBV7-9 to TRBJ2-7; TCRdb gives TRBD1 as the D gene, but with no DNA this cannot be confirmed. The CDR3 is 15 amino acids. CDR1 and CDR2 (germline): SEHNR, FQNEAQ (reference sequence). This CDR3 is CASSLGGAAAYEQYF.

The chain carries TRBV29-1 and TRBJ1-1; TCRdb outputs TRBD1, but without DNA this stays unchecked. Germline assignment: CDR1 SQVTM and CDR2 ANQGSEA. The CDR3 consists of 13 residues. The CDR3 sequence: CSGGQAMNTEAFF.

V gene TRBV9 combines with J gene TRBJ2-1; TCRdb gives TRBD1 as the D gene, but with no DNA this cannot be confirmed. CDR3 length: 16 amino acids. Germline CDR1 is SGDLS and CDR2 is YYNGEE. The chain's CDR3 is CASSVRGDPLLGEQFF.

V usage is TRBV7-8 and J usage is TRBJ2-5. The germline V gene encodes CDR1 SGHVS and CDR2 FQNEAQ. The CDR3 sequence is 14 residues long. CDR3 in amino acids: CASSLAHSRETQYF.

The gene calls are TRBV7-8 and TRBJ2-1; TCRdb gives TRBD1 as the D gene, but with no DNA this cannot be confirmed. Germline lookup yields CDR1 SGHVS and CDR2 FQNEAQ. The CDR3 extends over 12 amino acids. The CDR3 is CASSQNRGEQFF. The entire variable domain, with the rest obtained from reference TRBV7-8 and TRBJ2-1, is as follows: GAGVSQSPRYKVAKRGQDVALRCDPISGHVSLFWYQQALGQGPEFLTYFQNEAQLDKSGLPSDRFFAERPEGSVSTLKIQRTQQEDSAVYLCASSQNRGEQFFGPGTRLTVL.

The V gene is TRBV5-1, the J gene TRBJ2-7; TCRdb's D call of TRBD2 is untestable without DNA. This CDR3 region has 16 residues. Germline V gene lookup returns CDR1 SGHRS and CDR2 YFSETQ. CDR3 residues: CASSLDRSGRVREQYF.

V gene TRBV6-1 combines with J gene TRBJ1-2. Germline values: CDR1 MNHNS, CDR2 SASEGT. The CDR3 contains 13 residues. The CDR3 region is CASSEVQAYGYTF.

This CDR3 reads CASSRDRGETQYF. The V gene is TRBV5-8, the J gene TRBJ2-5; TCRdb gives TRBD1 as the D gene, but with no DNA this cannot be confirmed. Germline V gene sequence: CDR1 SGHTS, CDR2 YDEGEE. The CDR3 is 13 residues long.

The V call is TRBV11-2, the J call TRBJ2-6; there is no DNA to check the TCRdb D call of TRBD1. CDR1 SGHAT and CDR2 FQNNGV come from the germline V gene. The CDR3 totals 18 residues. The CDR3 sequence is CASRSNTGDKSGANVLTF.